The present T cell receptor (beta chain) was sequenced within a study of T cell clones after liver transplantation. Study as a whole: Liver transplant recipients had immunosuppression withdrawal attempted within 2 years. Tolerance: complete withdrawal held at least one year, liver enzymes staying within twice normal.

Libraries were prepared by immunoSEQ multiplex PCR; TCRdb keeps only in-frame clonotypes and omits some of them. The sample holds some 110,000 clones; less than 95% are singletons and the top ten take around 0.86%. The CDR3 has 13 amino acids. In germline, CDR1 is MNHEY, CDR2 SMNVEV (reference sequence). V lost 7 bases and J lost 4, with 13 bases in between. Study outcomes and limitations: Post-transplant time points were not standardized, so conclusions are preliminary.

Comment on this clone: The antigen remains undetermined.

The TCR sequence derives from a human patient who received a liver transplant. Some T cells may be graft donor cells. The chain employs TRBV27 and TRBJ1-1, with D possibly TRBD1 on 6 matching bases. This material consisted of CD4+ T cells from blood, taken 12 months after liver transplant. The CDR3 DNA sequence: TGTGCCAGCAATCCTAGGGGGGGCACTGAAGCTTTCTTT. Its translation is CASNPRGGTEAFF.